The rows below give T cell receptor beta chains drawn from one sample of a study of T cells after yellow fever vaccination. TCRdb reanalysed the 5' RACE reads using MiXCR and keeps one entry per CDR3 protein. The sample contains hundreds of thousands of distinct CDR3 sequences, 21% of which appear only once. The sample here was PBMCs, taken roughly 20 days after the first yellow fever vaccination. The receptors originated from a young man who received the YFV17D yellow fever vaccine. CDR3s leave out the opening cysteine and the closing phenylalanine or tryptophan.

cdr3_length | j_call | v_call | cdr3_aa
12 | TRBJ2-3 | TRBV29-1 | SVKRSLPTDTQY
15 | TRBJ2-1 | TRBV7-9 | ASSLFLGLVSQNEQF
12 | TRBJ1-2 | TRBV6-2/TRBV6-3 | ASIQGGSNYGYT
17 | TRBJ2-3 | TRBV20-1 | SARTVTAAALHPTDTQY
14 | TRBJ2-1 | TRBV7-2 | ASSSATGGAYNEQF
14 | TRBJ2-3 | TRBV7-2 | ASSPRPQGSTDTQY
14 | TRBJ2-3 | TRBV7-6 | ASSLGWTSAGDTQY
10 | TRBJ2-2 | TRBV12-3/TRBV12-4 | ASTPDTGELF
14 | TRBJ1-3 | TRBV18 | ASSPSQGFSGNTIY
15 | TRBJ1-3 | TRBV7-2 | ASSLVVGGALGNTIY
14 | TRBJ2-1 | TRBV5-1 | ASSDLSGARYNEQF
13 | TRBJ2-5 | TRBV6-5 | ASSYVGGGQETQY
12 | TRBJ1-1 | TRBV6-1 | ASSPASGDTEAF
14 | TRBJ1-5 | TRBV7-2 | ASSLAPTVSNQPQH
12 | TRBJ1-1 | TRBV18 | ASSQSREGTEAF
12 | TRBJ1-2 | TRBV25-1 | ASSERGVGYGYT
15 | TRBJ2-7 | TRBV6-2/TRBV6-3 | ASSYGSGDRTSYEQY
12 | TRBJ2-5 | TRBV2 | ASREGFLGATQY
13 | TRBJ2-2 | TRBV7-2 | ASSLALDLAGELF
11 | TRBJ2-3 | TRBV7-9 | ASSSTRTDTQY
13 | TRBJ1-2 | TRBV12-3/TRBV12-4 | ASSLALTANYGYT
12 | TRBJ2-1 | TRBV5-1 | ASSFSGGPNEQF
15 | TRBJ2-6 | TRBV5-5 | ASSLTEPRTGANVLT
13 | TRBJ2-5 | TRBV28 | ASTPGGLRGETQY
12 | TRBJ2-3 | TRBV9 | ASSRDRGGDTQY
14 | TRBJ2-7 | TRBV7-9 | ASSPAQGVAPYEQY
12 | TRBJ1-2 | TRBV6-1 | ASRTDGTDYGYT
14 | TRBJ1-4 | TRBV18 | ASSPTRAVTDEKLF
8 | TRBJ1-1 | TRBV29-1 | SVARDEAF
10 | TRBJ2-5 | TRBV10-3 | ASRSGSETQY
12 | TRBJ2-1 | TRBV30 | AWSVKGGTNEQF
13 | TRBJ2-4 | TRBV2 | ASRKGVLAKNIQY
14 | TRBJ2-2 | TRBV5-6 | ASSWAGTLNTGELF
12 | TRBJ2-5 | TRBV6-5 | ASSYESFQETQY
13 | TRBJ2-3 | TRBV19 | ASSILAGVRDTQY
11 | TRBJ2-5 | TRBV19 | ASSRMDSKTQY
17 | TRBJ2-2 | TRBV9 | ASSVVGAAAGANTGELF
11 | TRBJ1-2 | TRBV10-3 | AISEGSSYGYT